Below, 18 T cell receptor beta chains from the same sample are listed, as sequenced in a study of T cell repertoires in ileal Crohn's disease. Clones were sequenced by immunoSEQ multiplex PCR, and TCRdb holds only the in-frame ones, with some missing. The sample records 15,000 to 20,000 clones, about 91% being singletons. The sample comprised ileal tissue. The receptor source for this set is an adult with Crohn's disease.

The chain uses TRBV27 and TRBJ2-1; maybe TRBD2 (5 bases). V was shortened by 5 bases and J by 0 bases, with 17 bases between the two germline ends. CDR3 size: 17 residues. The V gene's germline CDR1 is MNHEY and CDR2 SMNVEV (reference sequence). CDR3 in DNA: TGTGCCAGCAGTACCCTAGGTCAGCGGAGCTCCTACAATGAGCAGTTCTTC. It yields the protein CASSTLGQRSSYNEQFF.

This chain uses TRBV30 with TRBJ1-5; D is possibly TRBD1 (5 bases). The CDR3 totals 12 residues. Germline CDR1 reads GTSNPN; CDR2 reads SVGIG (reference sequence). V gave up 3 bases and J gave up 5 bases, with 8 bases separating them. CDR3 DNA sequence: TGTGCCTGGAGCAGGGAGGATCAGCCCCAGCATTTT. Encoded protein: CAWSREDQPQHF.

The gene calls are TRBV5-6 and TRBJ2-2; D perhaps matches TRBD2 (6 bases). The V gene's germline CDR1 is SGHDT and CDR2 YYEEEE. Trimming left V 3 bases short and J 2 bases short, with 14 bases between. The CDR3 has 16 residues. The CDR3 sequence: CASSYAGRGNTGELFF. In DNA form, the CDR3 reads TGTGCCAGCAGCTATGCGGGACGAGGAAACACCGGGGAGCTGTTTTTT.

For the CDR3, the DNA is TGTGCCAGCAGCTTAGGGCGGGGTCATCTGGACGAGCAGTACTTC. Its translation: CASSLGRGHLDEQYF. V gene TRBV7-6 combines with J gene TRBJ2-7; the D gene is possibly TRBD2 (6 bases). The V gene's germline CDR1 is SGHVS and CDR2 FNYEAQ. The CDR3 contains 15 residues. V lost 1 base, J lost 5 bases, and 15 bases lay in between.

The chain combines TRBV28 with TRBJ2-7; 11 bases agree with TRBD1. Germline V gene sequence: CDR1 MDHEN, CDR2 SYDVKM. The CDR3 contains 17 residues. With 6 bases clipped from V and 4 bases from J, the junction kept 14 bases outside the gene matches. As DNA, the CDR3 is TGTGCCAGCAGCCGTCAGGACAGGGGGCTTAAGGGGTACGAGCAGTACTTC. As protein: CASSRQDRGLKGYEQYF.

For the CDR3, the DNA is TGTGCCAGCAGCTACCAGGGCGTCTACGAGCAGTACTTC. This encodes CASSYQGVYEQYF. This chain joins TRBV7-9 and TRBJ2-7; perhaps TRBD1 as D (5 bases). Germline V gene lookup returns CDR1 SEHNR and CDR2 FQNEAQ (reference sequence). V was trimmed by 4 bases and J by 3 bases, leaving 10 bases between them. The CDR3 spans 13 residues.

The CDR3, as DNA: TGTGCCAGCAGGGGCGACAGGGGGCTCACCGGGGAGCTGTTTTTT. It yields the protein CASRGDRGLTGELFF. The V and J genes are TRBV5-4 and TRBJ2-2; 10 positions match TRBD1. CDR3 length equals 15 residues. J gave up 4 bases and V 5 bases, and 5 bases lay outside the gene matches. The germline V gene has CDR1 SGHNT and CDR2 YYREEE (reference sequence).

This chain joins TRBV29-1 and TRBJ1-1, with D perhaps matching TRBD1 (5 bases). Trimming removed 7 bases from V and 10 bases from J, with 19 bases in between. CDR1 is SQVTM and CDR2 is ANQGSEA in the germline V gene. CDR3 size: 12 residues. This chain's CDR3 is CSAGGTDRPAFF. In DNA, the CDR3 is TGCAGCGCCGGCGGGACCGACCGCCCAGCTTTCTTT.

V is TRBV18 and J is TRBJ2-2; D uncertain. CDR3 length equals 15 residues. V gave up 1 base and J gave up 1 base, with 7 bases separating them. From germline, CDR1 is KGHSH and CDR2 LQKENI. Here the CDR3 DNA reads TGTGCCAGCTCACCACTCCAGGAGAACACCGGGGAGCTGTTTTTT. Protein sequence: CASSPLQENTGELFF.

This clone appeared a single time. The chain recombines TRBV2 with TRBJ2-6; tentative D call: TRBD1 (5 bases). The CDR3 extends over 19 amino acids. With 8 bases removed from V and 0 bases from J, the gap between germline ends came to 23 bases. The V gene's germline CDR1 is SNHLY and CDR2 FYNNEI. The CDR3 DNA follows: TGTGCCAGCCGGCCCCCAGCAGGGAAAAAAGTCTCTGGGGCCAACGTCCTGACTTTC. It yields the protein CASRPPAGKKVSGANVLTF.

The chain has TRBV7-6 and TRBJ2-2, with unresolved D. CDR1 and CDR2 (germline): SGHVS, FNYEAQ. V lost 0 bases to trimming and J lost 6 bases, with 8 bases between them. CDR3 length: 14 amino acids. Written as DNA, the CDR3 is TGTGCCAGCAGCTTAGCCAGCGTGGCCGGGGAGCTGTTTTTT. Translating gives CASSLASVAGELFF.

This clone is a singleton in its sample. The rearrangement uses TRBV29-1 and TRBJ2-2; 10 bases fit TRBD1. The CDR3 is 14 residues long. V lost 7 bases and J lost 0; bases outside the gene matches: 2. Germline-derived CDR1 and CDR2 are SQVTM and ANQGSEA. The CDR3 DNA reads as TGCAGCGGGGGACAGGGGACGAACACCGGGGAGCTGTTTTTT. This gives the protein CSGGQGTNTGELFF.

The V call is TRBV7-9, the J call TRBJ2-3, with no clear D. The CDR3 has 13 amino acids. Germline CDR1 reads SEHNR; CDR2 reads FQNEAQ (reference sequence). V was trimmed by 7 bases and J by 6 bases, leaving 14 bases between them. CDR3 amino acids: CASNPPGGDTQYF. For the CDR3, the DNA is TGTGCCAGCAACCCCCCGGGTGGGGATACGCAGTATTTT. The entire variable domain, with the rest obtained from reference TRBV7-9 and TRBJ2-3, is as follows: DTGVSQNPRHKITKRGQNVTFRCDPISEHNRLYWYRQTLGQGPEFLTYFQNEAQLEKSRLLSDRFSAERPKGSFSTLEIQRTEQGDSAMYLCASNPPGGDTQYFGPGTRLTVL.

The chain has TRBV10-3 and TRBJ1-1; D gene ambiguous. This CDR3 has 17 residues. Trimming took off 4 bases at V and 0 bases at J, with 18 bases between the two ends. Germline CDR1 is ENHRY and CDR2 is SYGVKD. This chain's CDR3 is CAISVDAWRPMNTEAFF. DNA of the CDR3: TGTGCCATCAGTGTAGACGCCTGGAGACCCATGAACACTGAAGCTTTCTTT.

This sequence joins TRBV9 and TRBJ2-7; D possibly corresponds to TRBD1 (5 bases). Per germline, CDR1 SGDLS and CDR2 YYNGEE. V shed 0 bases and J shed 2 bases, with 15 bases lying between them. CDR3 size: 16 residues. CDR3 sequence (DNA): TGTGCCAGCAGCGTAGCGATGGCAGGGCCAGCCTACGAGCAGTACTTC. Residues: CASSVAMAGPAYEQYF.

The chain combines TRBV11-2 with TRBJ2-5; D is possibly TRBD2 (5 bases). CDR1 is SGHAT, CDR2 FQNNGV, per germline. This CDR3 spans 13 amino acids. Trimming stripped 5 bases from V and 3 bases from J, with 10 bases between. This chain's CDR3 is CASSPQLEETQYF. As DNA, the CDR3 is TGTGCCAGCAGCCCCCAACTAGAAGAGACCCAGTACTTC.

The V gene is TRBV6-1, the J gene TRBJ2-2; 8 bases map to TRBD1. The CDR3 extends over 15 amino acids. With 6 bases clipped from V and 6 bases from J, the junction kept 9 bases outside the gene matches. CDR1 MNHNS and CDR2 SASEGT come from the germline V gene. CDR3 nucleotide sequence: TGTGCCAGCAGAAACGCAGGGGGCGGGTCCGGGGAGCTGTTTTTT. As protein: CASRNAGGGSGELFF.

The V call is TRBV13, the J call TRBJ2-3; 9 bases align to TRBD2. Unmatched junction bases numbered 8, after V lost 4 bases and J lost 0 bases. This CDR3 comprises 17 residues. Germline assignment: CDR1 PRHDT and CDR2 FYEKMQ (reference sequence). CDR3 nucleotide sequence: TGTGCCAGCAGCTGGCTAGCGGGAAGTACTAGCACAGATACGCAGTATTTT. Amino acids: CASSWLAGSTSTDTQYF. Supplemented by reference TRBV13 and TRBJ2-3, the full variable domain reads AAGVIQSPRHLIKEKRETATLKCYPIPRHDTVYWYQQGPGQDPQFLISFYEKMQSDKGSIPDRFSAQQFSDYHSELNMSSLELGDSALYFCASSWLAGSTSTDTQYFGPGTRLTVL.